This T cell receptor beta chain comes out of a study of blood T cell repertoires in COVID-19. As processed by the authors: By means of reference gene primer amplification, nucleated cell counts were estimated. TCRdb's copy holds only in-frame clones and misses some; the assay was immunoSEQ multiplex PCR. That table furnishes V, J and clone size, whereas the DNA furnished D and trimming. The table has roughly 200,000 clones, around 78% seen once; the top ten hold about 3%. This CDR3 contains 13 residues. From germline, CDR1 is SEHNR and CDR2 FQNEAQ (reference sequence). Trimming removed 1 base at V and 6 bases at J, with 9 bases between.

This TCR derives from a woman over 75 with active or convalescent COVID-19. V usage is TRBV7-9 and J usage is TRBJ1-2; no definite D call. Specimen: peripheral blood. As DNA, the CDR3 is TGTGCCAGCAGCTTAGTTCTGAGGGATGGCTACACCTTC. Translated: CASSLVLRDGYTF.